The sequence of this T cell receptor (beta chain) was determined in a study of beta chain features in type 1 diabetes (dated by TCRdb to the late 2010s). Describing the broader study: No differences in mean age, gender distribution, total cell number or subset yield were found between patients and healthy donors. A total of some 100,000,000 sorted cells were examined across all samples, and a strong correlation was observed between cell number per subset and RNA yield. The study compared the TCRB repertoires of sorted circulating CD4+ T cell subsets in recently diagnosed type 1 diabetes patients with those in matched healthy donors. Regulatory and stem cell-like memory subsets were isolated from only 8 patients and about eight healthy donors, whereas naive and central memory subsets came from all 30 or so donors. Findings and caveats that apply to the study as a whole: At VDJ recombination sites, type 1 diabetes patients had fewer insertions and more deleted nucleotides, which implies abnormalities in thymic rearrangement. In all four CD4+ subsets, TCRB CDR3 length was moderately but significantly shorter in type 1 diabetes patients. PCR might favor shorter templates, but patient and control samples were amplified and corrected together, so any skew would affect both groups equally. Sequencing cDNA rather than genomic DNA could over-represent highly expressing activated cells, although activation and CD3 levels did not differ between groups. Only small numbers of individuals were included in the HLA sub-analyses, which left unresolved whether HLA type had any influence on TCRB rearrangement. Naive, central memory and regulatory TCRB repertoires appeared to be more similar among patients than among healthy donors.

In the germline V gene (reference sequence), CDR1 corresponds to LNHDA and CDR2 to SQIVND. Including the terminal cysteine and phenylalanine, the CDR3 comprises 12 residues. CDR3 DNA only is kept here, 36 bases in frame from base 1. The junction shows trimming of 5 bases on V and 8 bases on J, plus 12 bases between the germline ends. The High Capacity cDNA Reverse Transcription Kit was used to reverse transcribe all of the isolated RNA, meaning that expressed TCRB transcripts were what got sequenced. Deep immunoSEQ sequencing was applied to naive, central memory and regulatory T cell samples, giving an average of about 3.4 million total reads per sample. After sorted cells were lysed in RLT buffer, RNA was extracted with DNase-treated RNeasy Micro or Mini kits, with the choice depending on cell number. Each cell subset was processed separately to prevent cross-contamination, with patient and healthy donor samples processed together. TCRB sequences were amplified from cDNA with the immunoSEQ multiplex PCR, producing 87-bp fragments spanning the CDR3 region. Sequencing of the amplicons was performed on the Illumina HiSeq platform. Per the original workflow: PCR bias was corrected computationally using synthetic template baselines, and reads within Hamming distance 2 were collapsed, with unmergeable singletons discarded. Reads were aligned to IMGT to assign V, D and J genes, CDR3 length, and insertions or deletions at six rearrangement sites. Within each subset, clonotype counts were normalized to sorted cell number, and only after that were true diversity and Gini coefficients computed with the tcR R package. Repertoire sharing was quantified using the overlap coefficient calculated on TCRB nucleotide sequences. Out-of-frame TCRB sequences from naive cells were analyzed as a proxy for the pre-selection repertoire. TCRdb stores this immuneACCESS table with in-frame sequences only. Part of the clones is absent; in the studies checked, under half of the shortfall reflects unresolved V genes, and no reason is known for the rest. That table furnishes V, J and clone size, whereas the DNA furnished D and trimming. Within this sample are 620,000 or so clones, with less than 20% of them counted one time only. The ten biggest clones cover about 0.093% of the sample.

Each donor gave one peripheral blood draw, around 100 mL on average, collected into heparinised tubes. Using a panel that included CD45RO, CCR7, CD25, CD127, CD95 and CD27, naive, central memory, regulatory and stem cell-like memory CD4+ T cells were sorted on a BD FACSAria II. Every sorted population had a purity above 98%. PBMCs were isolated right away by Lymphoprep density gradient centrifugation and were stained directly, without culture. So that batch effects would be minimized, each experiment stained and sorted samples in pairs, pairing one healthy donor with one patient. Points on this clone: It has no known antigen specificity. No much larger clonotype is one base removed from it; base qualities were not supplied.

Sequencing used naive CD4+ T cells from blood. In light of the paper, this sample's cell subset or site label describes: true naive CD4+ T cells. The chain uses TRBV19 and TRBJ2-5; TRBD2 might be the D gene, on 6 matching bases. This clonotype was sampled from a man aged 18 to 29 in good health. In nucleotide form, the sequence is TGTGCCAGTAGTCCGTCGGGGGACACCCAGTACTTC. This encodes CASSPSGDTQYF.